This T cell receptor beta chain was retrieved from a study of T cells in Graves' hyperthyroidism and ophthalmopathy. General study points: Most thyroid clonotypes with frequency above 0.001 were detected in blood.

Authors of the study amplified TCR beta CDR3 regions from RNA transcripts. Initially, a first-round RT-PCR of the TCR CDR3 employed the HTBI primer set. From the multiplex PCR reads, TCRdb called clonotypes with MiXCR, one entry per CDR3 protein. Of around 350,000 distinct CDR3 sequences listed, roughly 15% were seen once; the top ten hold roughly 19%. The length of the CDR3 is 13 residues. CDR1 and CDR2 (germline): SGHRS, YFSETQ. Trimming cost V 2 bases and J 10 bases; bases outside gene matches: 5. In the case of this clonotype: Its antigen is undetermined.

The TCR comes from a woman aged 55-70 years with Graves' ophthalmopathy. Sequenced material: blood. This chain uses TRBV5-1 with TRBJ2-1, with TRBD2 matching over 8 bases. The CDR3 bases are TGCGCCAGCAGCTTCGCGGGAGGAGGGGAGCAGTTCTTC. Protein sequence: CASSFAGGGEQFF. The complete variable domain, with remaining parts taken from reference TRBV5-1 and TRBJ2-1, reads KAGVTQTPRYLIKTRGQQVTLSCSPISGHRSVSWYQQTPGQGLQFLFEYFSETQRNKGNFPGRFSGRQFSNSRSEMNVSTLELGDSALYLCASSFAGGGEQFFGPGTRLTVL.